This TCR beta chain came from a study of T cell responses to AZD1222 COVID-19 vaccine. Overall study context: Second-dose groups at about 4 or about 12 weeks were pooled.

For this clone: Its antigen is unidentified.

Study outcomes and limitations: Compared with day 0, the breadth and depth of the Spike-specific TCR repertoire rose significantly after two doses of AZD1222. Donors skewed white British and female; clonal diversity was possibly underestimated. Just a handful of people given AZD1222 tested seropositive at baseline.

Assay: immunoSEQ multiplex PCR; the TCRdb copy retains only in-frame clones and omits some. Altogether 100,000 or so clones are present, more than 75% being singletons, with the ten largest covering approximately 5%. This sequence originates from an adult in good health. The sequencing here drew on peripheral blood, taken on day 0 of AZD1222 vaccination.

The CDR3 sequence is CASSVGGAGETQYF. The CDR3 DNA sequence: TGTGCCAGCAGTGTAGGGGGGGCGGGAGAGACCCAGTACTTC. The rearrangement joins TRBV7-2 to TRBJ2-5; maybe TRBD2 (7 bases). V lost 6 bases and J 4 bases, leaving 15 bases between the germline ends. The CDR3 extends over 14 amino acids. Germline loops: CDR1 SGHTA, CDR2 FQGNSA.